This paragraph reports one TCR beta chain. Antigen specificity is unknown. There are 15 residues in the CDR3. Germline V gene lookup returns CDR1 MNHEY and CDR2 SVGAGI. The V end was cut by 4 bases, the J end by 0 bases, with 12 bases between. These data originate in a study of T cells in tumors after PD-1 blockade. Study-level findings and limits: Clonal replacement, not reinvigoration, is suggested for expanded exhausted CD8+ clones after therapy.

Here immunoSEQ multiplex PCR was the method, and the copy in TCRdb shows in-frame clones only, minus some. The table lists fewer than 2,500 clones, just under 70% of them singletons, with 14% to 15% in the top ten. The sequence derives from a human donor with basal cell carcinoma. The genes are TRBV6-5 and TRBJ1-1; D unclear. Here the sequenced sample was tumor tissue, taken before anti-PD-1 treatment. The CDR3 DNA sequence: TGTGCCAGCAGTTCGGCGAGGGATTTGAACACTGAAGCTTTCTTT. Protein product: CASSSARDLNTEAFF.